What follows describes a single TCR beta chain. Its antigen remains unidentified. The treatment: approximately 9-day PBMC culture with coronavirus spike peptide pools or control peptides (ViraFEST assay). Scientists ran DNA taken from cultured CD4+ T cells through the Oncomine TCR Beta short-read assay for sequencing. TCRdb re-analysed the PCR reads in MiXCR, keeping a single row per CDR3 protein. The sample has approximately 25,000 distinct CDR3 sequences; about 56% are singletons. The data belong to a study of vaccination and CD4 T cells after COVID-19. Whole-study results and caveats: Convalescent patient numbers were relatively low, with no early post-infection timepoints.

Material for sequencing was CD4+ T cells from blood, cultured in vitro. This TCR came from a human donor who had recovered from COVID-19.

CDR3 in amino acids: CASRRTGGETQYF. In nucleotides, the CDR3 is TGTGCCAGTAGGCGCACGGGGGGGGAGACCCAGTACTTC. The V gene is TRBV19, the J gene TRBJ2-5; 8 bases line up with TRBD2. Trimming cost V 6 bases and J 5 bases; bases outside gene matches: 5. CDR1 is LNHDA and CDR2 is SQIVND in the germline V gene (reference sequence). This CDR3 comprises 13 residues.